The 6 T cell receptor beta chains reported below all come from one sample, sequenced in a study of CD8 T cells in Susac syndrome. It was with random hexamers that about 0.45 to 1 ug RNA was reverse transcribed. Using its own MiXCR run on the immunoSEQ multiplex PCR reads, TCRdb lists one record per CDR3 protein. The repertoire holds 330,000 or so distinct CDR3 sequences, with around 85% as singletons. The sample comprised CD8+ T cells from PBMCs. The receptors come from a human donor with multiple sclerosis.

V and J are TRBV6-4 and TRBJ2-1; D is possibly TRBD2 (6 bases). Per the germline V gene, CDR1 is MRHNA and CDR2 is SNTAGT. The CDR3 has 16 amino acids. V lost 2 bases, J lost 1 base, and 12 bases lay in between. The CDR3 loop reads CASSDGVAGSYNEQFF. The DNA for the CDR3 is TGTGCCAGCAGTGACGGGGTTGCGGGATCCTACAATGAGCAGTTCTTC.

This chain links TRBV9 with TRBJ1-2; TRBD1 matches 10 bases. V dropped 2 bases and J dropped 6; count of bases not matched to a gene: 4. Germline assignment: CDR1 SGDLS and CDR2 YYNGEE. The CDR3 runs to 14 residues. DNA of the CDR3: TGTGCCAGCAGCGTTTGGGGGACAGGGGATGGCTACACCTTC. It codes for CASSVWGTGDGYTF.

This clonotype has just one count. The rearrangement joins TRBV15 to TRBJ1-1, with TRBD1 as a possible D gene (5 bases). CDR1 and CDR2 (germline): LNHNV, YYDKDF (reference sequence). The CDR3 consists of 15 residues. V lost 1 base to trimming and J lost 0 bases, with 9 bases between them. The CDR3 sequence is CATSRGQMMNTEAFF. The CDR3 nucleotides are TGTGCCACCAGCAGAGGACAGATGATGAACACTGAAGCTTTCTTT.

This chain uses TRBV28 with TRBJ1-5, with 7 bases fitting TRBD1. The CDR3 sequence is 16 residues long. From germline, CDR1 is MDHEN and CDR2 SYDVKM. The trim removed 3 bases at V and 2 bases at J, leaving 7 bases unmatched. CDR3 residues: CASSFLAGGGNQPQHF. Here the CDR3 DNA reads TGTGCCAGCAGTTTTCTGGCAGGGGGAGGCAATCAGCCCCAGCATTTT. The full variable domain, with the rest looked up from reference TRBV28 and TRBJ1-5, is DVKVTQSSRYLVKRTGEKVFLECVQDMDHENMFWYRQDPGLGLRLIYFSYDVKMKEKGDIPEGYSVSREKKERFSLILESASTNQTSMYLCASSFLAGGGNQPQHFGDGTRLSIL.

The CDR3 here is CASSPRPGGPLNEQFF. As DNA, the CDR3 is TGTGCCAGCAGCCCTCGGCCGGGAGGGCCCCTGAATGAGCAGTTCTTC. V gene TRBV7-9 combines with J gene TRBJ2-1, with 8 bases aligning to TRBD2. Trimming at V came to 5 bases and at J to 7 bases, leaving 13 bases not matched to a gene. The germline V gene has CDR1 SEHNR and CDR2 FQNEAQ (reference sequence). This CDR3 is built from 16 residues.

The J gene is TRBJ2-3, the V gene TRBV7-2; a possible D gene is TRBD2 (6 bases). Trimming stripped 5 bases from V and 2 bases from J, with 17 bases between. The CDR3 has 16 residues. Germline loops: CDR1 SGHTA, CDR2 FQGNSA. The CDR3 sequence is CASSPIEGGFTDTQYF. The CDR3, as DNA: TGTGCCAGCAGCCCCATTGAGGGAGGTTTCACAGATACGCAGTATTTT.